The 32 T cell receptor beta chains in this list originate from one sample, sequenced in a study of T cells in Graves' hyperthyroidism and ophthalmopathy. The investigators amplified TCR beta CDR3 regions from RNA transcripts. During a first-round RT-PCR of the TCR CDR3, the HTBI primer set was used. TCRdb ran MiXCR on the multiplex PCR reads and lists one entry per CDR3 protein. The sample yields about 520,000 distinct CDR3 sequences, 20% seen once. The sequenced material came from blood. The receptors shown here come from a man aged 18 to 29 with Graves' hyperthyroidism.

The sample holds many counts of this clonotype. The chain recombines TRBV7-2 with TRBJ1-2; unclear D gene. CDR1 SGHTA and CDR2 FQGNSA come from the germline V gene. V lost 5 bases, J lost 11 bases, and 21 bases lay in between. This CDR3 has 14 amino acids. CDR3 sequence (DNA): TGTGCCAGCAGCCGCCGCATGGGCGAGGGCCCTTACACCTTC. Translating it yields CASSRRMGEGPYTF.

This clonotype showed up many times. This chain links TRBV12-3 or TRBV12-4 with TRBJ1-5; a possible D gene is TRBD1 (5 bases). Trimming removed 3 bases from V and 7 bases from J, with 13 bases in between. This CDR3 has 14 amino acids. The DNA for the CDR3 is TGTGCCAGCAGTTTTGCGGGGGATCGACAGCCCCAGCATTTT. It codes for CASSFAGDRQPQHF.

There are many counts of this clonotype. The chain recombines TRBV12-3 or TRBV12-4 with TRBJ2-6; D not resolved. V lost 10 bases to trimming and J lost 0 bases, with 10 bases between them. The CDR3 runs 14 residues. CDR3: CATRFSSGANVLTF. CDR3 sequence (DNA): TGTGCCACCCGGTTTTCCTCTGGGGCCAACGTCCTGACTTTC.

Ten or more counts support this clonotype. The V and J genes are TRBV7-9 and TRBJ1-1, with D unclear. With 5 bases removed from V and 8 bases from J, the gap between germline ends came to 6 bases. The length of the CDR3 is 10 residues. Germline loops: CDR1 SEHNR, CDR2 FQNEAQ (reference sequence). CDR3 sequence: CASSLREAFF. The CDR3 DNA reads as TGTGCCAGCAGCCTTAGGGAAGCTTTCTTT.

This clonotype has at least ten counts. The chain has TRBV28 and TRBJ2-2; D not certain. This CDR3 is built from 14 residues. Germline V gene lookup returns CDR1 MDHEN and CDR2 SYDVKM. With 3 bases removed from V and 5 bases from J, the gap between germline ends came to 10 bases. This CDR3 reads CASSFLGLTGELFF. DNA of the CDR3: TGTGCCAGCAGTTTTTTAGGGCTTACCGGGGAGCTGTTTTTT.

There are a few counts of this clonotype. The J gene is TRBJ2-7, the V gene TRBV7-9; 7 bases fit TRBD1. CDR1 is SEHNR, CDR2 FQNEAQ, per germline (reference sequence). The CDR3 covers 14 residues. V trimming: 6 bases; J trimming: 3 bases; junction bases outside the gene matches: 8. The CDR3 DNA sequence: TGTGCCAGCAGTTATACAGGGACAGACTACGAGCAGTACTTC. Encoded protein: CASSYTGTDYEQYF. Full variable domain (remainder filled in from reference TRBV7-9 and TRBJ2-7): DTGVSQNPRHKITKRGQNVTFRCDPISEHNRLYWYRQTLGQGPEFLTYFQNEAQLEKSRLLSDRFSAERPKGSFSTLEIQRTEQGDSAMYLCASSYTGTDYEQYFGPGTRLTVT.

The chain links TRBV6-1 to TRBJ1-1, with D possibly being TRBD1 (6 bases). This CDR3 has 14 residues. The germline V gene has CDR1 MNHNS and CDR2 SASEGT. With 10 bases removed from V and 3 bases from J, the gap between germline ends came to 18 bases. The CDR3 DNA sequence: TGTGCCACCAGGAGGGGGGGCGCGGACACTGAAGCTTTCTTT. This translates into CATRRGGADTEAFF.

This clonotype was observed at least ten times. The CDR3 nucleotides are TGTGCCAGCAGTTACGGCAGCGCTAACACTGAAGCTTTCTTT. It translates to CASSYGSANTEAFF. The chain employs TRBV6-5 and TRBJ1-1; unclear D gene. CDR1 and CDR2 (germline): MNHEY, SVGAGI. V lost 2 bases and J lost 2, with 9 bases in between. The CDR3 runs to 14 residues.

This clonotype was seen ten or more times. The chain joins TRBV30 to TRBJ2-5; either TRBD1 or TRBD2 may supply D (5 bases each). Trimming removed 4 bases from V and 5 bases from J, with 17 bases in between. The CDR3 has 14 amino acids. Germline V gives CDR1 GTSNPN, CDR2 SVGIG (reference sequence). The CDR3 region has the DNA TGTGCCTGGAAGTCCGGGGCGCTACGGGAGACCCAGTACTTC. It codes for CAWKSGALRETQYF. Variable domain in full (rest from reference TRBV30 and TRBJ2-5): SQTIHQWPATLVQPVGSPLSLECTVEGTSNPNLYWYRQAAGRGLQLLFYSVGIGQISSEVPQNLSASRPQDRQFILSSKKLLLSDSGFYLCAWKSGALRETQYFGPGTRLLVL.

There are many counts of this clonotype. The CDR3 here is CASSKGQPYYGYTF. The CDR3 DNA follows: TGTGCCAGCAGCAAGGGACAGCCGTACTATGGCTACACCTTC. The V gene is TRBV6-1, the J gene TRBJ1-2; TRBD1 agrees at 7 bases. Germline V lookup: CDR1 MNHNS, CDR2 SASEGT. This CDR3 contains 14 residues. Losses at the gene ends were 6 bases for V and 3 bases for J; bases not matched to a gene: 7.

This clonotype has more than one count but fewer than ten. This chain links TRBV15 with TRBJ1-2; the match to TRBD1 covers 7 bases. V lost 0 bases to trimming and J lost 7 bases; unmatched junction nucleotides: 8. CDR1 and CDR2 from the germline V gene are LNHNV and YYDKDF (reference sequence). CDR3 size: 15 residues. The CDR3 sequence is CATSRDRGQVGGYTF. The DNA for the CDR3 is TGTGCCACCAGCAGAGACCGAGGACAGGTCGGTGGCTACACCTTC.

This clonotype has a count of ten or more. The chain is built from TRBV11-2 and TRBJ2-7; possible D gene TRBD1, 5 bases. Germline CDR1 and CDR2: SGHAT and FQNNGV. The CDR3 is 15 amino acids. V lost 5 bases and J 3 bases, leaving 17 bases between the germline ends. CDR3 residues: CASSPTGDSLYEQYF. The CDR3 nucleotides are TGTGCCAGCAGCCCGACCGGCGACAGTCTCTACGAGCAGTACTTC.

The V and J genes are TRBV11-2 and TRBJ2-5; D may be TRBD2 (5 bases). Trimming removed 2 bases from V and 4 bases from J, with 14 bases in between. Germline lookup yields CDR1 SGHAT and CDR2 FQNNGV. The CDR3 runs 15 residues. The CDR3 bases are TGTGCCAGCAGCTTAAACGATTGGGCGGGAGAGACCCAGTACTTC. It yields the protein CASSLNDWAGETQYF.

J is TRBJ2-5 and V is TRBV5-1, with 7 bases aligning to TRBD2. Looked up from germline, CDR1 is SGHRS and CDR2 is YFSETQ. J was trimmed by 5 bases and V by 0 bases; bases with no gene match: 7. CDR3 length: 15 residues. CDR3 region: CASSLVPERDETQYF. The DNA for the CDR3 is TGCGCCAGCAGCTTGGTGCCAGAGCGGGACGAGACCCAGTACTTC.

This clonotype showed up many times. The rearrangement joins TRBV5-1 to TRBJ1-5, with D possibly matching TRBD1 (6 bases). CDR1 and CDR2 from the germline V gene are SGHRS and YFSETQ. V shed 1 base and J shed 7 bases, with 12 bases lying between them. The CDR3 has 14 residues. In nucleotides, the CDR3 is TGCGCCAGCAGCTTGACAGGGATGGGGCAGCCCCAGCATTTT. This codes for CASSLTGMGQPQHF.

This clonotype was detected only a few times. The rearrangement links TRBV9 to TRBJ1-1; tentative D call: TRBD1 (6 bases). V lost 3 bases and J 4 bases, leaving 16 bases between the germline ends. This CDR3 contains 15 residues. Looked up from germline, CDR1 is SGDLS and CDR2 is YYNGEE. The CDR3 sequence: CASSDPQGVATEAFF. The DNA of the CDR3 is TGTGCCAGCAGCGATCCACAGGGTGTGGCCACTGAAGCTTTCTTT.

This clonotype was counted between two and nine times. This rearrangement joins TRBV12-3 or TRBV12-4 to TRBJ1-3; D unclear. The CDR3 consists of 13 residues. The V and J ends lost 1 base and 8 bases respectively, with 9 bases between them. The CDR3 coding sequence is TGTGCCAGCAGTTTAGGAGGCTCGGACACCATATATTTT. Its translation: CASSLGGSDTIYF.

This clonotype was seen at least ten times. The V gene is TRBV2, the J gene TRBJ1-3; 7 positions agree with TRBD1. Germline assignment: CDR1 SNHLY and CDR2 FYNNEI. The CDR3 contains 15 residues. V trimming: 7 bases; J trimming: 0 bases; junction bases outside the gene matches: 6. For the CDR3, the DNA is TGTGCCAGCACTACAGGGGCGAGCTCTGGAAACACCATATATTTT. Translating it yields CASTTGASSGNTIYF.

This clonotype has ten or more counts. The chain has TRBV10-3 and TRBJ1-5, with TRBD1 matching 9 bases. With V trimmed by 6 bases and J by 3 bases, 9 bases remained unmatched. The CDR3 sequence is 16 residues long. Germline V lookup: CDR1 ENHRY, CDR2 SYGVKD. The chain's CDR3 is CAIRASGTGFNQPQHF. In DNA, the CDR3 is TGTGCCATCAGAGCCTCCGGGACAGGGTTCAATCAGCCCCAGCATTTT.

Concerning this clonotype itself: The germline gene is not matched at one end of the junction; a read error may be the cause. The chain employs TRBV6-5 and TRBJ1-2; D ambiguous. The CDR3 has 15 amino acids. Germline V gene data show CDR1 as MNHEY and CDR2 as SVGAGI. CDR3 region: CASSYSATWNYGYTF. The CDR3 coding sequence is TGTGCCAGCAGTTACTCGGCCACTTGGAACTATGGTTACACCTTC.

This clonotype was observed many times. The gene calls are TRBV2 and TRBJ2-5; maybe TRBD2 (7 bases). The CDR3 covers 14 residues. The V end lost 3 bases, the J end lost 5 bases, and 13 bases lay between the germline ends. Per the germline V gene, CDR1 is SNHLY and CDR2 is FYNNEI. The CDR3 protein is CASSEGGAQETQYF. CDR3 coding DNA: TGTGCCAGCAGTGAGGGGGGGGCTCAGGAGACCCAGTACTTC.

At least ten counts were recorded for this clonotype. CDR3 sequence reads: CASKSTGPDGYTF. The CDR3 nucleotides are TGTGCCAGCAAATCCACGGGACCGGATGGCTACACCTTC. J is TRBJ1-2 and V is TRBV12-3 or TRBV12-4; maybe TRBD1 (5 bases). This CDR3 is 13 amino acids long. V dropped 7 bases and J dropped 6 bases, with 15 bases sitting between them.

In its sample, this clonotype was seen many times. This CDR3 is CASSSPGEHYGYTF. The CDR3 region has the DNA TGTGCCAGCAGTTCCCCAGGGGAGCACTATGGCTACACCTTC. The chain couples TRBV6-5 to TRBJ1-2, with TRBD1 as a possible D gene (6 bases). V lost 4 bases and J lost 3, with 12 bases in between. This CDR3 region has 14 residues. Germline V gives CDR1 MNHEY, CDR2 SVGAGI.

The table lists this clonotype with many counts. This chain links TRBV6-1 with TRBJ1-1; 8 bases line up with TRBD1. This CDR3 region has 12 residues. Germline V gene sequence: CDR1 MNHNS, CDR2 SASEGT. The J segment lost 8 bases and the V segment lost 1 base, leaving 0 bases of the junction unmatched. This chain's CDR3 is CASSEGQGEAFF. CDR3 DNA: TGTGCCAGCAGTGAAGGACAGGGGGAAGCTTTCTTT.

This clonotype was found many times. The chain combines TRBV12-3 or TRBV12-4 with TRBJ2-6; TRBD2 might be the D (6 bases). Trimming removed 4 bases at V and 4 bases at J, with 11 bases between. The CDR3 covers 15 residues. The CDR3 nucleotides are TGTGCCAGCAGTTCGGGACTCTCAGGGGCCAACGTCCTGACTTTC. Its translation is CASSSGLSGANVLTF.

V gene TRBV29-1 combines with J gene TRBJ1-2, with D hard to call. CDR3 length equals 13 residues. Between the trimmed V and J ends, which lost 7 bases and 4 bases, there was a span of 16 bases. Germline values: CDR1 SQVTM, CDR2 ANQGSEA. CDR3 sequence (DNA): TGCAGCGCGGGAGGGATCCGGGGCTATGGCTACACCTTC. Its protein product is CSAGGIRGYGYTF.

This clonotype was counted many times. The rearrangement uses TRBV6-2 or TRBV6-3 and TRBJ2-5; D gene uncertain. The CDR3 covers 13 residues. V shed 4 bases and J shed 1 base, with 7 bases lying between them. Germline CDR1 reads MNHEY; CDR2 reads SVGEGT. DNA of the CDR3: TGTGCCAGCAGTTCGGACCTCCAAGAGACCCAGTACTTC. Protein: CASSSDLQETQYF.

At least ten counts were recorded for this clonotype. The genes are TRBV12-3 or TRBV12-4 and TRBJ1-2; no definite D call. This CDR3 contains 13 residues. Trimming removed 6 bases from V and 8 bases from J, with 16 bases in between. CDR3 region: CASRLFDKGGYTF. The DNA for the CDR3 is TGTGCCAGCAGACTTTTTGATAAGGGAGGCTACACCTTC.

There are many counts of this clonotype. This chain connects TRBV6-1 to TRBJ1-2, with D perhaps TRBD1 (5 bases). The CDR3 has 14 amino acids. CDR1 is MNHNS, CDR2 SASEGT, per germline. The ends were cut back, 8 bases at V and 8 bases at J, with 21 bases in the middle. CDR3 protein: CASHEGAREEGYTF. CDR3 DNA: TGTGCCAGCCACGAAGGGGCCAGGGAGGAAGGCTACACCTTC.

This clonotype appeared many times. J is TRBJ2-5 and V is TRBV28, with 12 bases lining up with TRBD1. V was clipped by 4 bases and J by 5 bases; unmatched bases: 8. The length of the CDR3 is 16 residues. The germline CDR1 and CDR2 sequences are MDHEN and SYDVKM. The CDR3 bases are TGTGCCAGCAGTTGGGGACAGGGGGCGAGGGGTGAGACCCAGTACTTC. This codes for CASSWGQGARGETQYF.

This clonotype was seen a handful of times. The chain recombines TRBV29-1 with TRBJ2-7, with D possibly being TRBD2 (6 bases). This CDR3 has 12 residues. Trimming removed 4 bases from V and 0 bases from J, with 7 bases in between. CDR1 is SQVTM and CDR2 is ANQGSEA in the germline V gene. The chain's CDR3 is CSVAGSSYEQYF. The CDR3, as DNA: TGCAGCGTTGCCGGGAGCTCCTACGAGCAGTACTTC.

This clonotype was detected many times. J is TRBJ2-7 and V is TRBV28; D gene ambiguous. This CDR3 region has 14 residues. Trimming left V 4 bases short and J 0 bases short, with 10 bases between. From germline, CDR1 is MDHEN and CDR2 SYDVKM. CDR3 region: CASSWSGLSYEQYF. The DNA of the CDR3 is TGTGCCAGCAGTTGGAGTGGGCTCTCCTACGAGCAGTACTTC.